One sample yielded the 18 T cell receptor beta chains listed below, sequenced in a study of T cells after posttransplantation cyclophosphamide. Sequencing was performed with immunoSEQ multiplex PCR; in TCRdb, only in-frame clones are kept and a portion is missing. The sample has fewer than 55,000 clones, none seen only once. The sample consisted of PBMCs. The receptor source for this set is a man aged 35-49 years in good health, CMV-negative, and a related stem cell transplant donor.

This clone was observed at least ten times. The rearrangement uses TRBV9 and TRBJ2-7, with 12 bases lining up with TRBD2. The germline gives CDR1 SGDLS, CDR2 YYNGEE. The CDR3 extends over 20 amino acids. With V trimmed by 4 bases and J by 2 bases, 19 bases remained unmatched. CDR3 coding DNA: TGTGCCAGCAGCACCCGGACTAGCGGGGCGACTAGAAAGGGTCCCTACGAGCAGTACGTC. Translation: CASSTRTSGATRKGPYEQYV.

This clone was observed at least ten times. The chain recombines TRBV19 with TRBJ1-4; D is possibly TRBD1 (5 bases). The V gene lost 5 bases and the J gene lost 0 bases, with 7 bases spanning the gap. Germline CDR1 and CDR2: LNHDA and SQIVND (reference sequence). The CDR3 is made up of 14 amino acids. CDR3 sequence: CASSVTATNEKLFF. The CDR3 DNA sequence: TGTGCCAGTAGTGTGACAGCAACTAATGAAAAACTGTTTTTT.

This clone has at least ten counts. V usage is TRBV5-1 and J usage is TRBJ2-7; 10 bases fit TRBD2. CDR1 SGHRS and CDR2 YFSETQ come from the germline V gene. V lost 5 bases, J lost 4 bases, and 9 bases stayed unmatched. The CDR3 has 15 amino acids. CDR3 sequence reads: CASRSVAGGGYEQYF. In DNA form, the CDR3 reads TGCGCCAGCAGATCTGTAGCGGGGGGCGGATACGAGCAGTACTTC.

This clone came up many times. This chain links TRBV4-3 with TRBJ1-4; possible D gene TRBD1, 5 bases. Germline V CDR1 and CDR2: LGHNA, YSLEER. The CDR3 spans 15 residues. Trimming stripped 0 bases from V and 7 bases from J, with 12 bases between. In DNA, the CDR3 is TGCGCCAGCAGCCAAGATTCCGGGGGTAGTGAAAAACTGTTTTTT. This sequence encodes CASSQDSGGSEKLFF.

This clone was picked up many times. The DNA of the CDR3 is TGTGCCAGCAGCCTCCGGGACAGAATAACCTACGAGCAGTACTTC. The encoded protein is CASSLRDRITYEQYF. The V and J genes are TRBV7-8 and TRBJ2-7; 7 nucleotides align to TRBD1. The CDR3 spans 15 residues. The ends lost 5 bases at V and 2 bases at J; junction bases unmatched: 9. Per the germline V gene, CDR1 is SGHVS and CDR2 is FQNEAQ.

This clone was observed many times. This chain's CDR3 is CASSRTVHSGNTIYF. Here the CDR3 DNA reads TGTGCCAGCAGTAGGACAGTGCACTCCGGAAACACCATATATTTT. The genes are TRBV6-5 and TRBJ1-3; D perhaps matches TRBD1 (6 bases). The germline V gene has CDR1 MNHEY and CDR2 SVGAGI. The V and J ends lost 5 bases and 4 bases respectively, with 15 bases between them. There are 15 residues in the CDR3.

This clone was found a few times. The rearrangement uses TRBV11-3 and TRBJ2-1, with D unclear. The CDR3 runs 13 residues. Trimming left V 0 bases short and J 5 bases short, with 5 bases between. The germline V gene encodes CDR1 SGHNT and CDR2 YENEEA. The CDR3 region is CASSLEGDNEQFF. Here the CDR3 DNA reads TGTGCCAGCAGCTTAGAGGGCGACAATGAGCAGTTCTTC.

Ten or more counts support this clone. V usage is TRBV7-8 and J usage is TRBJ1-1; D remains unclear. The CDR3 covers 13 residues. Germline CDR1 is SGHVS and CDR2 is FQNEAQ. The germline V and J ends were trimmed by 5 bases and 2 bases, with 9 bases remaining between them. Here the CDR3 reads CASSPGANTEAFF. The CDR3 DNA follows: TGTGCCAGCAGCCCCGGAGCCAACACTGAAGCTTTCTTT.

In its sample, this clone was seen many times. V and J are TRBV4-1 and TRBJ2-5; 12 nucleotides match TRBD2. This CDR3 comprises 15 residues. Germline values: CDR1 MGHRA, CDR2 YSYEKL. The V gene end was trimmed by 1 base and the J gene end by 3 bases; junction bases not matched to a gene: 0. The CDR3 sequence: CASSQGLAGEETQYF. Here the CDR3 DNA reads TGCGCCAGCAGCCAAGGACTAGCGGGAGAAGAGACCCAGTACTTC.

This clone appeared many times. The chain employs TRBV4-2 and TRBJ1-3; TRBD1 aligns across 8 bases. The CDR3 has 18 amino acids. Germline V gene sequence: CDR1 LGHNA, CDR2 YNFKEQ. J gave up 2 bases and V 1 base, and 10 bases lay outside the gene matches. For the CDR3, the DNA is TGTGCCAGCAGCCAAGTCGCGGACAGGGTCGCTCCTGGAAACACCATATATTTT. Translated: CASSQVADRVAPGNTIYF.

This clone was detected many times. V and J are TRBV19 and TRBJ2-1; 9 nucleotides match TRBD2. The V gene's germline CDR1 is LNHDA and CDR2 SQIVND (reference sequence). J was trimmed by 6 bases and V by 3 bases; bases with no gene match: 12. The length of the CDR3 is 17 residues. The CDR3 is CASSISGAGGPSNEQFF. The CDR3 DNA sequence: TGTGCCAGTAGTATTTCCGGGGCGGGAGGGCCTTCCAATGAGCAGTTCTTC.

This clone was counted at least ten times. The chain carries TRBV11-1 and TRBJ2-1; weak D call: TRBD1 (6 bases). The CDR3 sequence is 11 residues long. CDR1 and CDR2 (germline): SGHAT, FQDESV (reference sequence). V was cut by 4 bases and J by 8 bases, with 6 bases left in between. The DNA of the CDR3 is TGTGCCAGCAGCTACAGGGATGAGCAGTTCTTC. Its protein product is CASSYRDEQFF.

This clone was counted many times. Other DNA variants within this sample encode the same CDR3. The chain joins TRBV5-6 to TRBJ1-3; 8 nucleotides agree with TRBD1. The junction had 2 bases not matched to a gene; V was cut back by 3 bases and J by 3 bases. CDR1 is SGHDT and CDR2 is YYEEEE in the germline V gene. The CDR3 runs to 14 residues. The CDR3 here is CASSYTGGGNTIYF. The CDR3 nucleotides read TGTGCCAGCAGCTACACAGGGGGTGGAAACACCATATATTTT.

This clone was observed many times. This chain connects TRBV7-4 to TRBJ2-7, with D possibly TRBD1 on 6 matching bases. This CDR3 contains 13 residues. V was shortened by 5 bases and J by 2 bases, with 10 bases between the two germline ends. Germline lookup yields CDR1 SGHVT and CDR2 SQSDAQ. The CDR3 DNA is TGTGCCAGCAGCCGGGGACATACCTACGAGCAGTACGTC. The encoded protein is CASSRGHTYEQYV.

This clone has at least ten counts. One junction end does not reproduce the germline sequence, and a read error may be involved. This chain's CDR3 is CASTLGTGGVYNEQFF. The CDR3 bases are TGCGCCAGCACCTTGGGGACAGGGGGCGTCTACAATGAGCAGTTCTTC. This chain uses TRBV5-1 with TRBJ2-1, with 12 bases lining up with TRBD1. From germline, CDR1 is SGHRS and CDR2 YFSETQ. This CDR3 is built from 16 residues.

The table lists this clone with a few counts. One base away lies a much larger clone, so this may be a sequencing read error. The rearrangement uses TRBV5-1 and TRBJ2-3, with TRBD2 matching over 11 bases. Germline loops: CDR1 SGHRS, CDR2 YFSETQ. The CDR3 has 16 residues. The CDR3 bases are TGCGCCGGCAGCTTGGCACTAGCGGGAGCGACAGATACGCAGTATTTT. Translating it yields CAGSLALAGATDTQYF.

This clone was detected many times. In nucleotides, the CDR3 is TGTGCCAGCAGTGACGGGGGGGGCAATCAGCCCCAGCATTTT. This translates into CASSDGGGNQPQHF. The chain joins TRBV2 to TRBJ1-5; tentatively, D is TRBD1 (5 bases). With 3 bases removed from V and 2 bases from J, the gap between germline ends came to 8 bases. The CDR3 length is 14 residues. From germline, CDR1 is SNHLY and CDR2 FYNNEI. The full variable domain, rest sourced from reference TRBV2 and TRBJ1-5, is EPEVTQTPSHQVTQMGQEVILRCVPISNHLYFYWYRQILGQKVEFLVSFYNNEISEKSEIFDDQFSVERPDGSNFTLKIRSTKLEDSAMYFCASSDGGGNQPQHFGDGTRLSIL.

This clone came up many times. The chain combines TRBV21-1 with TRBJ1-5; TRBD1, as called in the table, went unchecked against the DNA. TRBV21-1 is a documented pseudogene. The CDR3 is 15 amino acids. The CDR3: CASSQEQGRNQPQHF. The CDR3 nucleotides are TGTGCCAGCAGCCAGGAACAGGGACGCAATCAGCCCCAGCATTTT.